This T cell receptor (beta chain) stems from a study of T cell repertoires in cytomegalovirus infection. Study background: Public TCR beta signatures were indicative of both CMV infection and a matching HLA type.

Study-wide findings and caveats: In two of eight donors, the top clonotype was HLA-C-restricted CMV-specific.

In this sample, this clonotype turned up many times. No antigen is known for it. Germline lookup yields CDR1 SGHTA and CDR2 FQGNSA. V lost 5 bases, J lost 6 bases, and 7 bases stayed unmatched. The CDR3 length is 15 residues. One entry per CDR3 protein results from TCRdb running MiXCR on the reads. This sample has around 490,000 distinct CDR3 sequences, with about a quarter found just once. The rearrangement joins TRBV7-2 to TRBJ2-2; TRBD2 agrees at 9 bases. The TCR originated in a human donor in good health (CMV status not recorded). Some clones in this sample may be carry-over from other donors' samples. The sequenced sample was PBMCs. CDR3 sequence: CASSPRGGRAGELFF. The CDR3 nucleotides are TGTGCCAGCAGCCCGAGGGGCGGGAGGGCCGGGGAGCTGTTTTTT.